A selection of T cell receptor beta chains follows, all from one sample in a study of monozygotic twins with cystic fibrosis. This table comes from immunoSEQ multiplex PCR, and its TCRdb copy is limited to in-frame clones, with some not included. This repertoire shows 20,000 to 25,000 clones, 97% found once; its top ten account for around 0.14%. Sequenced input: blood. These receptors originate from a girl aged 5-17 years with cystic fibrosis. Both conserved end residues are part of each CDR3. Fields, in order: V gene, D gene, CDR3 protein. D genes are given only for firm matches.

V gene: TRBV5-1
D gene: TRBD2
CDR3 protein: CASSSLAGSTYEQYF

V gene: TRBV18
D gene: TRBD2
CDR3 protein: CASSPAVAGGRTDTQYF

V gene: TRBV2
D gene: .
CDR3 protein: CATGRRRVGETQYF

V gene: TRBV15
D gene: .
CDR3 protein: CATSSPSAPGDEQFF

V gene: TRBV5-6
D gene: TRBD1
CDR3 protein: CASSPTGGYEQYF

V gene: TRBV27
D gene: .
CDR3 protein: CASSQGSNQPQHF

V gene: TRBV5-1
D gene: TRBD2
CDR3 protein: CASSLSSGSWYNEQFF

V gene: TRBV7-9
D gene: .
CDR3 protein: CASSFVAYEQYF

V gene: TRBV5-4
D gene: TRBD2
CDR3 protein: CASSLGSGLAWNNEQFF

V gene: TRBV28
D gene: .
CDR3 protein: CASSLRSGGGSNQPQHF

V gene: TRBV5-8
D gene: .
CDR3 protein: CASSLYGVYGYTF

V gene: TRBV20-1
D gene: .
CDR3 protein: CSASKQPQHF

V gene: TRBV6-6
D gene: .
CDR3 protein: CASSSDRYNEQFF

V gene: TRBV27
D gene: .
CDR3 protein: CASSANKETEAFF

V gene: TRBV10-2
D gene: .
CDR3 protein: CASSEMGVGNYGYTF

V gene: TRBV27
D gene: .
CDR3 protein: CASSFSPSTDTQYF

V gene: TRBV28
D gene: .
CDR3 protein: CASSPQVSEQYF

V gene: TRBV9
D gene: .
CDR3 protein: CASSVGYGSYNEQFF

V gene: TRBV10-1
D gene: .
CDR3 protein: CASSESRPRTF

V gene: TRBV2
D gene: .
CDR3 protein: CASSEGGGNTGELFF

V gene: TRBV10-3
D gene: .
CDR3 protein: CAISWTAVNTEAFF

V gene: TRBV5-1
D gene: .
CDR3 protein: CASSLAGDDYGYTF

V gene: TRBV2
D gene: .
CDR3 protein: CASSESPWSQPQHF

V gene: TRBV7-2
D gene: TRBD2
CDR3 protein: CASSFRGTSGNNEQFF

V gene: TRBV7-2
D gene: .
CDR3 protein: CASSQNAGPTEAFF

V gene: TRBV4-3
D gene: TRBD1
CDR3 protein: CASSQDLGRGSEAFF

V gene: TRBV23-1
D gene: .
CDR3 protein: CASSAYLNSGNTIYF

V gene: TRBV4-2
D gene: .
CDR3 protein: CASSQDSYEQYF

V gene: TRBV5-4
D gene: .
CDR3 protein: CASSSLGGGGVQETQYF

V gene: TRBV6-4
D gene: .
CDR3 protein: CASSDPGYGYTF

V gene: TRBV5-1
D gene: TRBD2
CDR3 protein: CASSSGLASEQYF

V gene: TRBV11-2
D gene: .
CDR3 protein: CASSPPFPTLTGELFF

V gene: TRBV6-5
D gene: TRBD1
CDR3 protein: CASSYSTGPGELFF

V gene: TRBV9
D gene: .
CDR3 protein: CASSPAASGNTIYF

V gene: TRBV7-2
D gene: .
CDR3 protein: CASSLGSTYNEQFF

V gene: TRBV29-1
D gene: .
CDR3 protein: CSVGRGGETQYF

V gene: TRBV29-1
D gene: TRBD2
CDR3 protein: CSVGEREAPEQFF